The rows below give T cell receptor beta chains drawn from one sample of a study of post-analysis software for immune sequencing data. From the PCR reads, TCRdb called clonotypes with MiXCR, one entry per CDR3 protein. The sample includes over 150,000 distinct CDR3 sequences, 30% of them seen just once. The sequencing sample was made of blood. These receptors all stem from a girl between 5 and 17 years old with multiple sclerosis. Each CDR3 is given with its conserved first and last residue. A D gene is named only where the DNA matches it firmly. Only part of the rows carry a size: once, few, many, or a class if the clone is expanded.

d_call: TRBD2; j_call: TRBJ2-1; v_call: TRBV5-1; clone_size: many; cdr3_aa: CASTTGGGYNEQFF; cdr3_nt: TGCGCCAGCACAACGGGAGGAGGCTACAATGAGCAGTTCTTC
d_call: .; j_call: TRBJ1-1; v_call: TRBV6-6; clone_size: .; cdr3_aa: CASSYIPEEGPEAFF; cdr3_nt: TGTGCCAGCAGTTACATCCCGGAGGAGGGGCCCGAAGCTTTCTTT
d_call: .; j_call: TRBJ2-7; v_call: TRBV5-1; clone_size: .; cdr3_aa: CASSFGTDYNEQYF; cdr3_nt: TGCGCCAGCAGCTTCGGGACCGATTACAATGAGCAGTACTTC
d_call: .; j_call: TRBJ2-2; v_call: TRBV12-3/TRBV12-4; clone_size: few; cdr3_aa: CASSRLFGELFF; cdr3_nt: TGTGCCAGCAGCAGACTTTTTGGGGAGCTGTTTTTT
d_call: .; j_call: TRBJ2-5; v_call: TRBV9; clone_size: many; cdr3_aa: CASSARVGFQSRETQYF; cdr3_nt: TGTGCCAGCAGCGCCCGCGTGGGGTTCCAGTCAAGGGAGACCCAGTACTTC
d_call: .; j_call: TRBJ2-1; v_call: TRBV20-1; clone_size: many; cdr3_aa: CSARSDDPTGNNEQFF; cdr3_nt: TGCAGTGCTAGAAGCGACGACCCTACGGGCAACAATGAGCAGTTCTTC
d_call: TRBD2; j_call: TRBJ2-3; v_call: TRBV12-3/TRBV12-4; clone_size: .; cdr3_aa: CASSLSGRAGDTQYF; cdr3_nt: TGTGCCAGCAGTTTGAGCGGGAGGGCCGGAGATACGCAGTATTTT
d_call: .; j_call: TRBJ2-3; v_call: TRBV10-3; clone_size: .; cdr3_aa: CAISDRWGGADTQYF; cdr3_nt: TGTGCCATCAGTGACCGGTGGGGGGGCGCAGATACGCAGTATTTT
d_call: .; j_call: TRBJ2-7; v_call: TRBV5-1; clone_size: .; cdr3_aa: CASSLGRAAVSYEQYF; cdr3_nt: TGCGCCAGCAGCTTGGGACGAGCGGCGGTCTCCTACGAGCAGTACTTC
d_call: TRBD1; j_call: TRBJ2-7; v_call: TRBV4-1; clone_size: .; cdr3_aa: CANSKQGAQYEQYF; cdr3_nt: TGCGCCAACAGCAAACAGGGGGCTCAATACGAGCAGTACTTC
d_call: .; j_call: TRBJ1-2; v_call: TRBV27; clone_size: many; cdr3_aa: CASSSWTDSSNYGYTF; cdr3_nt: TGTGCCAGCAGTTCCTGGACAGATTCTTCTAACTATGGCTACACCTTC
d_call: .; j_call: TRBJ1-1; v_call: TRBV5-1; clone_size: few; cdr3_aa: CASSLEVLNTEAFF; cdr3_nt: TGCGCCAGCAGCTTGGAAGTGTTGAACACTGAAGCTTTCTTT
d_call: .; j_call: TRBJ1-1; v_call: TRBV24-1; clone_size: .; cdr3_aa: CATSFGTEAFF; cdr3_nt: TGTGCCACCAGTTTTGGCACTGAAGCTTTCTTT
d_call: .; j_call: TRBJ1-5; v_call: TRBV10-3; clone_size: few; cdr3_aa: CATAAITGNQPQHF; cdr3_nt: TGTGCCACCGCCGCGATTACAGGGAATCAGCCCCAGCATTTT
d_call: .; j_call: TRBJ1-1; v_call: TRBV12-3/TRBV12-4; clone_size: few; cdr3_aa: CASSTGSPGGAFF; cdr3_nt: TGTGCCAGCAGCACCGGGAGCCCCGGGGGAGCTTTCTTT
d_call: .; j_call: TRBJ1-2; v_call: TRBV15; clone_size: many; cdr3_aa: CATSREPPSSGVRGYTF; cdr3_nt: TGTGCCACCAGCAGAGAGCCCCCGTCTTCGGGGGTTAGAGGCTACACCTTC
d_call: .; j_call: TRBJ2-3; v_call: TRBV20-1; clone_size: .; cdr3_aa: CSAREGPRGDTQYF; cdr3_nt: TGCAGTGCTAGAGAAGGGCCAAGGGGTGATACGCAGTATTTT
d_call: TRBD1; j_call: TRBJ2-7; v_call: TRBV20-1; clone_size: .; cdr3_aa: CSAVPGQGPGEQYF; cdr3_nt: TGCAGTGCCGTCCCGGGACAGGGACCCGGGGAGCAGTACTTC
d_call: TRBD2; j_call: TRBJ2-7; v_call: TRBV28; clone_size: many; cdr3_aa: CASRAPGLENYEQYF; cdr3_nt: TGTGCCAGCAGAGCGCCGGGACTAGAAAACTACGAGCAGTACTTC
d_call: .; j_call: TRBJ1-4; v_call: TRBV20-1; clone_size: few; cdr3_aa: CSARGQNNEKLFF; cdr3_nt: TGCAGTGCTAGAGGGCAGAATAATGAAAAACTGTTTTTT
d_call: .; j_call: TRBJ2-1; v_call: TRBV4-1; clone_size: medium-sized; cdr3_aa: CASSQDPRGGYNEQFF; cdr3_nt: TGCGCCAGCAGCCAAGATCCCAGGGGAGGCTACAATGAGCAGTTCTTC
d_call: .; j_call: TRBJ1-3; v_call: TRBV6-5; clone_size: few; cdr3_aa: CASSCSFATSGNTIYF; cdr3_nt: TGTGCCAGCAGTTGCTCTTTTGCCACGTCTGGAAACACCATATATTTT
d_call: TRBD1; j_call: TRBJ1-1; v_call: TRBV7-9; clone_size: few; cdr3_aa: CASSPGQEREAFF; cdr3_nt: TGTGCCAGCAGCCCGGGACAGGAGAGGGAAGCTTTCTTT
d_call: .; j_call: TRBJ2-3; v_call: TRBV20-1; clone_size: many; cdr3_aa: CSATSGLEVTDTQYF; cdr3_nt: TGCAGTGCTACCAGCGGGCTAGAGGTCACAGATACGCAGTATTTT
d_call: .; j_call: TRBJ2-1; v_call: TRBV7-6; clone_size: many; cdr3_aa: CASSLVGGSPGDEQFF; cdr3_nt: TGTGCCAGCAGCTTAGTAGGGGGGAGTCCAGGGGATGAGCAGTTCTTC
d_call: TRBD2; j_call: TRBJ2-7; v_call: TRBV28; clone_size: few; cdr3_aa: CASSFTPYVAGYYEQYF; cdr3_nt: TGTGCCAGCAGTTTTACCCCGTACGTAGCGGGGTACTACGAGCAGTACTTC
d_call: TRBD1; j_call: TRBJ1-6; v_call: TRBV6-1; clone_size: .; cdr3_aa: CASSVFLGDRGRVRNSPLHF; cdr3_nt: TGTGCCAGCAGTGTCTTCCTAGGGGACAGGGGGCGAGTTAGGAATTCACCCCTCCACTTT
d_call: TRBD1; j_call: TRBJ2-3; v_call: TRBV19; clone_size: few; cdr3_aa: CASRKGTVSTDTQYF; cdr3_nt: TGTGCCAGTAGGAAGGGGACAGTTAGCACAGATACGCAGTATTTT
d_call: .; j_call: TRBJ1-1; v_call: TRBV25-1; clone_size: .; cdr3_aa: CASSEPAATEAFF; cdr3_nt: TGTGCCAGCAGTGAACCTGCCGCCACTGAAGCTTTCTTT
d_call: .; j_call: TRBJ1-1; v_call: TRBV28; clone_size: .; cdr3_aa: CASSLDTLIEAFF; cdr3_nt: TGTGCCAGCAGCCTTGACACTCTCATTGAAGCTTTCTTT
d_call: .; j_call: TRBJ2-5; v_call: TRBV20-1; clone_size: .; cdr3_aa: CSAQYHQEAQYF; cdr3_nt: TGCAGTGCTCAGTACCACCAAGAGGCCCAGTACTTC
d_call: .; j_call: TRBJ2-1; v_call: TRBV15; clone_size: many; cdr3_aa: CATAGGPSYNEQFF; cdr3_nt: TGTGCCACCGCGGGTGGTCCCTCCTACAATGAGCAGTTCTTC
d_call: .; j_call: TRBJ2-1; v_call: TRBV28; clone_size: .; cdr3_aa: CASSEEGNYNEQFF; cdr3_nt: TGTGCCAGCAGCGAAGAGGGGAACTACAATGAGCAGTTCTTC
d_call: .; j_call: TRBJ2-1; v_call: TRBV9; clone_size: many; cdr3_aa: CASSEGDQYNEQFF; cdr3_nt: TGTGCCAGCAGCGAGGGGGACCAGTACAATGAGCAGTTCTTC
d_call: TRBD1; j_call: TRBJ1-2; v_call: TRBV12-3/TRBV12-4; clone_size: .; cdr3_aa: CASSLGSGTDYYGYTF; cdr3_nt: TGTGCCAGCAGTCTCGGTTCAGGGACAGACTACTATGGCTACACCTTC
d_call: .; j_call: TRBJ2-5; v_call: TRBV28; clone_size: many; cdr3_aa: CASGNGRKETQYF; cdr3_nt: TGTGCCAGCGGAAATGGAAGAAAGGAGACCCAGTACTTC
d_call: .; j_call: TRBJ2-6; v_call: TRBV2; clone_size: .; cdr3_aa: CASAGASVLTF; cdr3_nt: TGTGCCAGCGCTGGGGCCAGCGTCCTGACTTTC
d_call: TRBD2; j_call: TRBJ2-3; v_call: TRBV7-9; clone_size: .; cdr3_aa: CASSGGLAGGPDTQYF; cdr3_nt: TGTGCCAGCAGCGGGGGACTAGCGGGAGGACCAGATACGCAGTATTTT
d_call: .; j_call: TRBJ2-5; v_call: TRBV20-1; clone_size: .; cdr3_aa: CSARDRSVQETQYF; cdr3_nt: TGCAGTGCTAGAGATCGATCAGTCCAAGAGACCCAGTACTTC
d_call: TRBD1; j_call: TRBJ2-3; v_call: TRBV11-2; clone_size: many; cdr3_aa: CASSLQQGKQYF; cdr3_nt: TGTGCCAGCAGCCTACAACAGGGGAAGCAGTATTTT
d_call: .; j_call: TRBJ2-6; v_call: TRBV7-3; clone_size: .; cdr3_aa: CASSLLGADVLTF; cdr3_nt: TGTGCCAGCAGCTTATTAGGGGCCGACGTCCTGACTTTC
d_call: .; j_call: TRBJ1-1; v_call: TRBV19; clone_size: .; cdr3_aa: CASDNSVWNWNTEAFF; cdr3_nt: TGTGCCAGTGACAATTCAGTGTGGAATTGGAACACTGAAGCTTTCTTT